The next 21 T cell receptor beta chains were all read from a single sample in a study of spatial heterogeneity in lung cancer. Study-level findings and limits: Expanded alpha and beta TCR counts within tumors tracked tumor mutation counts.

These receptors lack a known antigen. Specified time point: sample taken at primary tumor resection. TCRdb re-called the 5' RACE reads with MiXCR, one entry per CDR3 protein. The data show 9,500 to 11,000 distinct CDR3 sequences, roughly 12% seen once. The source was lung tumor tissue, collected at surgery. These receptors all come from a male donor with early-stage non-small cell lung cancer.

By share, this clonotype counts as medium-sized. The rearrangement links TRBV5-1 to TRBJ1-1; 7 nucleotides match TRBD1. This CDR3 contains 15 residues. Trimming removed 5 bases from V and 3 bases from J; junction bases left unmatched: 10. Germline V gene sequence: CDR1 SGHRS, CDR2 YFSETQ. CDR3 sequence: CASRETGAGDTEAFF. CDR3 nucleotide sequence: TGCGCCAGCAGGGAAACAGGGGCGGGGGACACTGAAGCTTTCTTT. The full variable domain, in which reference TRBV5-1 and TRBJ1-1 provide the parts outside the CDR3, is KAGVTQTPRYLIKTRGQQVTLSCSPISGHRSVSWYQQTPGQGLQFLFEYFSETQRNKGNFPGRFSGRQFSNSRSEMNVSTLELGDSALYLCASRETGAGDTEAFFGQGTRLTVV.

This clonotype was counted many times. The V and J genes are TRBV9 and TRBJ2-2; TRBD2 is a possible D gene (6 bases). V dropped 0 bases and J dropped 6 bases, with 15 bases sitting between them. The CDR3 totals 16 residues. The germline CDR1 and CDR2 sequences are SGDLS and YYNGEE. CDR3 amino acids: CASSVAGTDPPGELFF. Written as DNA, the CDR3 is TGTGCCAGCAGCGTAGCTGGGACTGACCCACCCGGGGAGCTGTTTTTT.

This clonotype qualifies as medium-sized (0.01 to 0.1%). V is TRBV6-5 and J is TRBJ2-5, with D possibly matching TRBD1 (5 bases). Trimming stripped 9 bases from V and 4 bases from J, with 21 bases between. There are 15 residues in the CDR3. Per the germline V gene, CDR1 is MNHEY and CDR2 is SVGAGI. The CDR3 DNA follows: TGTGCCAGTATATCTGCTACAGCCGACAGAGAGACCCAGTACTTC. Translating gives CASISATADRETQYF.

The rearrangement uses TRBV6-4 and TRBJ1-1; weak D call: TRBD1 (5 bases). V lost 8 bases, J lost 3 bases, and 22 bases lay in between. The CDR3 consists of 16 residues. CDR1 is MRHNA, CDR2 SNTAGT, per germline. Here the CDR3 DNA reads TGTGCCAGCTTACCATTCGACGGGGCCAGGCACACTGAAGCTTTCTTT. Translating gives CASLPFDGARHTEAFF.

The table lists this clonotype with a few counts. The rearrangement links TRBV2 to TRBJ2-7, with D hard to call. V lost 1 base, J lost 6 bases, and 16 bases lay in between. Per germline, CDR1 SNHLY and CDR2 FYNNEI. The CDR3 is 15 amino acids. The CDR3 nucleotides read TGTGCCAGCAGTGAAGGAAAGATTGCCCCCGGCGAGCAGTACTTC. It is translated as CASSEGKIAPGEQYF.

This clonotype is medium-sized within its sample. J is TRBJ2-2 and V is TRBV5-1; 10 nucleotides line up with TRBD1. The CDR3 extends over 14 amino acids. J gave up 6 bases and V 5 bases, and 4 bases lay outside the gene matches. The germline V gene encodes CDR1 SGHRS and CDR2 YFSETQ. This chain's CDR3 is CASRLTGGPGELFF. The CDR3 bases are TGCGCCAGCAGGCTGACAGGGGGCCCCGGGGAGCTGTTTTTT.

This clonotype has at least ten counts. V gene TRBV20-1 combines with J gene TRBJ2-3; 9 nucleotides agree with TRBD2. This CDR3 comprises 15 residues. J gave up 0 bases and V 3 bases, and 4 bases lay outside the gene matches. The V gene's germline CDR1 is DFQATT and CDR2 SNEGSKA (reference sequence). The DNA of the CDR3 is TGCAGTGCTAGTCTAACTAGCGGGAGCACAGATACGCAGTATTTT. It translates to CSASLTSGSTDTQYF.

This clonotype has a handful of counts. The V gene is TRBV7-2, the J gene TRBJ2-1, with TRBD2 identical over 7 bases. Trimming took 0 bases from V and 3 from J; bases not matched to a gene: 2. The length of the CDR3 is 15 residues. Germline assignment: CDR1 SGHTA and CDR2 FQGNSA. The CDR3 region is CASSLAGGHYNEQFF. The CDR3 DNA follows: TGTGCCAGCAGCTTAGCGGGAGGGCACTACAATGAGCAGTTCTTC.

This clonotype is medium-sized within its sample. V is TRBV24-1 and J is TRBJ2-1, with no clear D. The V and J ends lost 5 bases and 2 bases respectively, with 21 bases between them. Germline V gene lookup returns CDR1 KGHDR and CDR2 SFDVKD. This CDR3 spans 18 amino acids. CDR3 protein: CATSASYLVDDPYNEQFF. In DNA, the CDR3 is TGTGCCACCAGTGCGTCTTACTTAGTAGACGATCCCTACAATGAGCAGTTCTTC.

This clonotype was recorded many times. The V gene is TRBV12-3 or TRBV12-4, the J gene TRBJ1-5; D gene ambiguous. V lost 2 bases and J lost 5, with 7 bases in between. The CDR3 is 13 amino acids. The CDR3 coding sequence is TGTGCCAGCAGTTTAAACGCCGATCAGCCCCAGCATTTT. Residues: CASSLNADQPQHF.

In its sample, this clonotype ranks as medium-sized. The chain employs TRBV11-3 and TRBJ2-5; 9 bases fit TRBD1. V was clipped by 4 bases and J by 2 bases; unmatched bases: 8. The germline V gene has CDR1 SGHNT and CDR2 YENEEA. This CDR3 spans 16 amino acids. The CDR3 loop reads CASSSTGGSTQETQYF. CDR3 nucleotides: TGTGCCAGCAGCTCCACAGGGGGCTCGACACAAGAGACCCAGTACTTC. The entire variable domain, with the rest obtained from reference TRBV11-3 and TRBJ2-5, is as follows: EAGVVQSPRYKIIEKKQPVAFWCNPISGHNTLYWYLQNLGQGPELLIRYENEEAVDDSQLPKDRFSAERLKGVDSTLKIQPAELGDSAVYLCASSSTGGSTQETQYFGPGTRLLVL.

This clonotype occurred many times. The rearrangement uses TRBV5-1 and TRBJ2-1; no firm D call. CDR1 is SGHRS, CDR2 YFSETQ, per germline. V lost 3 bases and J lost 7, with 20 bases in between. The CDR3 contains 16 residues. CDR3 in DNA: TGCGCCAGCAGCTCCAACGGTTACCTGACGGCGAATGAGCAGTTCTTC. This translates into CASSSNGYLTANEQFF.

This clonotype qualifies as medium-sized. The CDR3 DNA reads TGTGCCAGCAGCCAAGATCTTGAAGGAGAAAACTATGGCTACACCTTC. This sequence encodes CASSQDLEGENYGYTF. The rearrangement uses TRBV4-2 and TRBJ1-2; D is uncertain. Germline values: CDR1 LGHNA, CDR2 YNFKEQ. This CDR3 is 16 amino acids long. The germline V and J ends were trimmed by 0 bases and 2 bases, with 13 bases remaining between them.

This clonotype is categorized as medium-sized. V and J are TRBV4-1 and TRBJ1-1; the D is unclear. This CDR3 has 11 residues. Per the germline V gene, CDR1 is MGHRA and CDR2 is YSYEKL. V was trimmed by 1 base and J by 6 bases, leaving 3 bases between them. CDR3 amino acids: CASSQGSEAFF. CDR3 DNA sequence: TGCGCCAGCAGCCAAGGGTCTGAAGCTTTCTTT.

This clonotype appeared many times. The chain joins TRBV10-2 to TRBJ1-2; D call uncertain. The CDR3 spans 18 residues. The V gene's germline CDR1 is WSHSY and CDR2 SAAADI. V was pared by 8 bases and J by 6 bases, with 31 bases between. The CDR3 here is CASSSGPGVGSPRDGYTF. CDR3 DNA sequence: TGCGCCAGCTCCAGCGGTCCAGGAGTTGGGTCCCCGAGGGATGGCTACACCTTC.

This clonotype occurred many times. The chain links TRBV2 to TRBJ2-2; a possible D gene is TRBD2 (5 bases). Germline V gene sequence: CDR1 SNHLY, CDR2 FYNNEI. This CDR3 has 16 residues. V was trimmed by 2 bases and J by 6 bases, leaving 16 bases between them. DNA of the CDR3: TGTGCCAGCAGTGAATCCCCGAAACTTAGCGCCGGGGAGCTGTTTTTT. It translates to CASSESPKLSAGELFF.

In this sample, this clonotype turned up many times. The V call is TRBV7-2, the J call TRBJ2-2; 7 bases align to TRBD1. The CDR3 has 15 amino acids. CDR1 is SGHTA, CDR2 FQGNSA, per germline. The V gene end was trimmed by 7 bases and the J gene end by 4 bases; junction bases not matched to a gene: 9. Here the CDR3 reads CASNQQGTGTGELFF. CDR3 DNA: TGTGCCAGCAACCAACAGGGGACGGGCACCGGGGAGCTGTTTTTT.

In this sample, this clonotype turned up a few times. This chain uses TRBV29-1 with TRBJ1-1, with a possible D match to TRBD1 (5 bases). The CDR3 covers 12 residues. From germline, CDR1 is SQVTM and CDR2 ANQGSEA. The V end lost 6 bases, the J end lost 1 base, and 9 bases lay between the germline ends. CDR3 DNA: TGCAGCGTGGACAAGACGAACACTGAAGCTTTCTTT. Translation gives CSVDKTNTEAFF.

This clonotype has a count of ten or more. The V call is TRBV6-6, the J call TRBJ2-5; 11 bases agree with TRBD2. V gave up 3 bases and J gave up 1 base; unmatched junction bases: 10. The germline V gene has CDR1 MNHNY and CDR2 SVGAGI (reference sequence). The CDR3 is 18 amino acids. CDR3 protein: CASSYKYGTSGFQETQYF. Here the CDR3 DNA reads TGTGCCAGCAGTTATAAATACGGGACTAGCGGATTCCAAGAGACCCAGTACTTC.

By frequency in the sample, this clonotype is medium-sized (0.01 to 0.1%). The V and J genes are TRBV5-1 and TRBJ2-7; D not resolved. V gave up 3 bases and J gave up 3 bases, with 13 bases separating them. Germline values: CDR1 SGHRS, CDR2 YFSETQ. The CDR3 spans 14 residues. The CDR3 reads CASSSNAQYYEQYF. In nucleotides, the CDR3 is TGCGCCAGCAGCTCTAATGCGCAATACTACGAGCAGTACTTC.

This clonotype is medium-sized within its sample. This rearrangement joins TRBV12-3 or TRBV12-4 to TRBJ1-5; unclear D gene. This CDR3 comprises 16 residues. The V gene lost 1 base and the J gene lost 2 bases, with 12 bases spanning the gap. The CDR3 DNA sequence: TGTGCCAGCAGTTTAGTGCCCTGGCGAGGCAATCAGCCCCAGCATTTT. It encodes CASSLVPWRGNQPQHF.